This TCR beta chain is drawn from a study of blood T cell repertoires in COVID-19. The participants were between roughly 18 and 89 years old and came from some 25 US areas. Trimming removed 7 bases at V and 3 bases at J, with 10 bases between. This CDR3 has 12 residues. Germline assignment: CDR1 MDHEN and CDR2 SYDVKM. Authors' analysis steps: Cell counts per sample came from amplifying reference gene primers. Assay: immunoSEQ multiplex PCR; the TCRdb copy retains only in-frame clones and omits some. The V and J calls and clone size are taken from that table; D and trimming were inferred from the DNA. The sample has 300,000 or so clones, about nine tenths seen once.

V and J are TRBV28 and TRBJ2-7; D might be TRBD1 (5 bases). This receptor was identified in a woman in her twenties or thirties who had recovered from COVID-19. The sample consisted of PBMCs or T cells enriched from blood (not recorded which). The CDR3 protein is CASIGQGYEQYF. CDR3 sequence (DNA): TGTGCCAGCATCGGGCAGGGCTACGAGCAGTACTTC.